This T cell receptor (beta chain) was documented in a study of T cell responses to AZD1222 COVID-19 vaccine listed by TCRdb under 2021. For the study in its entirety: AZD1222 recipients with second doses at about 4 weeks or about 12 weeks were pooled, because spike-specific TCR depth and breadth did not differ between schedules. TCR sequencing covered 230 or so trial participants: some 210 given two doses of AZD1222 and 26 given two doses of MenACWY control vaccine. Trial participants were enrolled into age subgroups of 18-55, 56-69 and 70-plus years, which contained approximately 150, 30 and 60 TCR-sequenced participants, respectively.

The intended sense of this specimen's time point label: baseline before first vaccination. Vaccinee samples came from UK trials COV001 and COV002, including a single-blind randomized controlled phase 2/3 trial of AZD1222 (ChAdOx1 nCoV-19) in healthy adults. For TCRbeta chain sequencing, PBMC samples were collected from trial participants at day 0 and at day 28 after the second dose. The CDR3 regions of human TCRbeta chains were analyzed by immunosequencing. On the authors' methods: TCRs in the repertoires were compared against a reference library of SARS-CoV-2-specific TCRs that had been generated with the MIRA antigen-specificity platform. Breadth was defined as the fraction of unique TCRs that were SARS-CoV-2-associated, and depth was defined as the fraction of total T cells that were SARS-CoV-2-associated. Each spike-specific TCR was assigned to its reactive spike region and to a CD4 or CD8 class using the MIRA data. Log10-transformed breadth and depth values were compared by one-way ANOVA with Sidak's multiple comparisons tests. Not all clones reach the TCRdb copy of this immuneACCESS table, which keeps in-frame sequences only. Checked studies attribute under half of the gap to unresolved V genes and leave the rest unexplained. V and J calls plus clone size are reproduced from that table; the DNA served to infer D and trimming. Across this sample there are roughly 180,000 clones, with about 90% seen only once. 2.6% of the sample lies in the top ten.

V lost 4 bases and J lost 3 bases, and the count of bases not matched to a germline gene is 11. The CDR3 holds 16 amino acids from the cysteine to the phenylalanine. The read is trimmed to its CDR3 DNA, 48 bases read in frame from base 1. CDR1 and CDR2, looked up from the germline V gene, are SGHDT and YYEEEE. The paper's findings and limits, for the study overall: Conclusions about previously exposed vaccinees were limited because only six AZD1222 recipients were SARS-CoV-2 seropositive at baseline. Most participants were white British and females outnumbered males, and the authors suggested that clonal diversity may have been underestimated. Because no day 14 peak-response samples were available, the repertoires could be characterized only after the peak T cell response. Reportedly, almost half of the unique spike-specific TCRs recognized epitopes lying outside the regions that are mutated in the B.1.351 and B.1.1.7 variants. In the small 56-69-year group, the increase in depth fell short of significance, most likely because of low power. Vaccine-associated CD4 TCRs spanned the whole spike protein, with dominant responses in regions 160-218 and 743-854. Spike-specific TCR breadth and depth rose significantly after two AZD1222 doses compared with day 0 and with MenACWY recipients.

As regards this clone: Its antigen is unknown. The input lacks base qualities; no much larger clone sits a single base away.

The sample consisted of peripheral blood, taken on day 0 of AZD1222 vaccination. The chain couples TRBV5-6 to TRBJ2-7, and TRBD1 aligns with 9 junction nucleotides. The TCR originated in an adult in good health. CDR3 sequence: CASSRRPGQGIYEQYF. DNA sequence: TGTGCCAGCAGCCGGAGACCGGGACAGGGAATCTACGAGCAGTACTTC.